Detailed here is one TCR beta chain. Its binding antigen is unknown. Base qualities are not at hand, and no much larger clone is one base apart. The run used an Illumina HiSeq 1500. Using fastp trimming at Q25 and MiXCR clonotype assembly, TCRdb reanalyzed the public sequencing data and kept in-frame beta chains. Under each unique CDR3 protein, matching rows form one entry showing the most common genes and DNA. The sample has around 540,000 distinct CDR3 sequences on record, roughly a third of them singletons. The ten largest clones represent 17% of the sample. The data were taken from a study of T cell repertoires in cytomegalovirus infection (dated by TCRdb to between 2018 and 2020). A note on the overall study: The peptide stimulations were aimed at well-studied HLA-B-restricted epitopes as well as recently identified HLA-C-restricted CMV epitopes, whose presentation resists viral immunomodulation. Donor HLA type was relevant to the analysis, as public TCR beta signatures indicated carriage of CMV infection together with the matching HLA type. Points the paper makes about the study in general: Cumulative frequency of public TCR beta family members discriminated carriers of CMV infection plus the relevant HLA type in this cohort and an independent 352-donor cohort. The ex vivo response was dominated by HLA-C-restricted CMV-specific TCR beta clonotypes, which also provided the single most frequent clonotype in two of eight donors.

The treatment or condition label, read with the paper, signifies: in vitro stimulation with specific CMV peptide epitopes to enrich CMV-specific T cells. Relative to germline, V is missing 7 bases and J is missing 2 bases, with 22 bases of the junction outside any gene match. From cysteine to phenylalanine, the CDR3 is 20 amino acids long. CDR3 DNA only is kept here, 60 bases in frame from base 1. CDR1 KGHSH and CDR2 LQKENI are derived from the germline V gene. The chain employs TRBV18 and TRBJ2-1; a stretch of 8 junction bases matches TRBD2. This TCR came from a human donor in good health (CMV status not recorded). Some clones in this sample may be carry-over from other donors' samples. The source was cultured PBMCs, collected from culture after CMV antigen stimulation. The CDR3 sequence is CASFTTSTSGQEGAYNEQFF. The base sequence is TGTGCCAGCTTCACCACCAGTACTAGCGGCCAAGAGGGGGCCTACAATGAGCAGTTCTTC. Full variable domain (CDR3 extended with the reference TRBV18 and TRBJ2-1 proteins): NAGVMQNPRHLVRRRGQEARLRCSPMKGHSHVYWYRQLPEEGLKFMVYLQKENIIDESGMPKERFSAEFPKEGPSILRIQQVVRGDSAAYFCASFTTSTSGQEGAYNEQFFGPGTRLTVL.